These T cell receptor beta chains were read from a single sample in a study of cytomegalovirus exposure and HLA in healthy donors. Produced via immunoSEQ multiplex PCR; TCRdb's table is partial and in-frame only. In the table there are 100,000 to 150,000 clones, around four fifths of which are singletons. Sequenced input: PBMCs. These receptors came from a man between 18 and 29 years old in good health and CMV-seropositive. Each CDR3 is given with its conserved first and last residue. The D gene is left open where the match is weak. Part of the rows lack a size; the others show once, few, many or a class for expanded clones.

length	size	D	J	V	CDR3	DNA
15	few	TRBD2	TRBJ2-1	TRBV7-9	CASSFETSFDNEQFF	TGTGCCAGCAGCTTCGAGACTAGCTTCGACAATGAGCAGTTCTTC
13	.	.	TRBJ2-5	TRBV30	CAWSGLGDGTQYF	TGTGCCTGGAGTGGTTTAGGGGATGGGACCCAGTACTTC
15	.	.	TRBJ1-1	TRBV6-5	CASSYKGVGYTEAFF	TGTGCCAGCAGTTACAAAGGGGTGGGGTACACTGAAGCTTTCTTT
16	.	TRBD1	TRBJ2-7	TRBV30	CAWSLGSGTGMREQYF	TGTGCCTGGAGTTTGGGTAGTGGGACAGGGATGAGGGAGCAGTACTTC
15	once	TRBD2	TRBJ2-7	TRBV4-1	CASSQGGGRSYEQYF	TGCGCCAGCAGCCAGGGCGGGGGGCGCTCCTACGAGCAGTACTTC
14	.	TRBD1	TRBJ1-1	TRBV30	CAWSVGTGRTEAFF	TGTGCCTGGAGTGTGGGGACAGGGAGGACTGAAGCTTTCTTT
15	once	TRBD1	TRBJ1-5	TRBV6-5	CASRRTGGSNQPQHF	TGTGCCAGCAGGCGGACAGGGGGAAGCAATCAGCCCCAGCATTTT
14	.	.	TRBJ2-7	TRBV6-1	CASSARGVSYEQYF	TGTGCCAGCAGCGCTCGGGGAGTCTCCTACGAGCAGTACTTC
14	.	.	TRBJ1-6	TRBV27	CASRTGLLGSPLHF	TGTGCCAGCAGGACAGGTCTTTTAGGTTCACCCCTCCACTTT
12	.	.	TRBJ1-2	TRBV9	CASSSQGSGYTF	TGTGCCAGCAGCTCCCAGGGCAGCGGCTACACCTTC
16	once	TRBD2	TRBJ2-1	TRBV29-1	CSVVLPGGSSYNEQFF	TGCAGCGTTGTACTCCCTGGCGGGAGCTCCTACAATGAGCAGTTCTTC
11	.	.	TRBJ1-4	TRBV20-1	CSARSGVWLFF	TGCAGTGCTAGATCAGGGGTTTGGCTGTTTTTT
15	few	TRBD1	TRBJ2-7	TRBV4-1	CASSQNGQGKGEQYF	TGCGCCAGCAGCCAAAATGGACAGGGGAAAGGCGAGCAGTACTTC
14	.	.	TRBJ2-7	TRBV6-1	CASSEQGMVYEQYF	TGTGCCAGCAGTGAACAGGGAATGGTCTACGAGCAGTACTTC
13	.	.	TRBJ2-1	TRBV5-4	CASTRGAGSEQFF	TGTGCCAGCACACGAGGAGCCGGGTCCGAGCAGTTCTTC
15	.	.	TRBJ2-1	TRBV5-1	CASSLKRVTYNEQFF	TGCGCCAGCAGCTTAAAACGGGTTACCTACAATGAGCAGTTCTTC
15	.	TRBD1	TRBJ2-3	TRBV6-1	CASTDGTAYPDTQYF	TGTGCCAGCACCGACGGGACAGCTTATCCAGATACGCAGTATTTT
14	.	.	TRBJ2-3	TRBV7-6	CASRPETATDTQYF	TGTGCCAGCAGGCCGGAGACAGCCACAGATACGCAGTATTTT
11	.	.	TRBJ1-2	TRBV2	CASASGDGYTF	TGTGCCAGCGCGTCAGGGGATGGCTACACCTTC
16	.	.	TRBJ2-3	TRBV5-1	CASSLAPGGATDTQYF	TGCGCCAGCAGCTTGGCCCCTGGAGGGGCCACAGATACGCAGTATTTT
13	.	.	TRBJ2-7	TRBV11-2	CASSLGESYEQYF	TGTGCCAGCAGCCTAGGCGAGTCTTACGAGCAGTACTTC
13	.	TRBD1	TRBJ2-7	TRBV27	CAGRTGASNEQYF	TGTGCCGGCAGGACAGGGGCTAGCAACGAGCAGTACTTC
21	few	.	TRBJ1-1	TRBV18	CASSQVRRVIVLGFMNTEAFF	TGTGCCAGCTCCCAGGTCAGGAGGGTCATAGTCCTCGGTTTCATGAACACTGAAGCTTTCTTT
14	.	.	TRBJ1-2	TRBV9	CASSVEGRGYGYTF	TGTGCCAGCAGCGTAGAGGGGCGAGGATATGGCTACACCTTC
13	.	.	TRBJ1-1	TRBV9	CASSAPGSTEAFF	TGTGCCAGCAGCGCACCGGGGTCCACTGAAGCTTTCTTT
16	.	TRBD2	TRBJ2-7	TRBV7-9	CASSLATSGVSYEQYF	TGTGCCAGCAGCTTAGCTACTAGCGGGGTCTCCTACGAGCAGTACTTC
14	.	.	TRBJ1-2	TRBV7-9	CASSPGEIDYGYTF	TGTGCCAGCAGTCCAGGGGAGATAGACTATGGCTACACCTTC
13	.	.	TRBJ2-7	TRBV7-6	CASSQRDSYEQYF	TGTGCCAGCAGCCAACGGGACTCCTACGAGCAGTACTTC
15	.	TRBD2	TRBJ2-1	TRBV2	CASSGLAGGENEQFF	TGTGCCAGCAGTGGTCTAGCGGGGGGGGAAAATGAGCAGTTCTTC
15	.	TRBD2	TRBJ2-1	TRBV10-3	CAISETSVTYNEQFF	TGTGCCATCAGTGAAACTAGCGTTACCTACAATGAGCAGTTCTTC
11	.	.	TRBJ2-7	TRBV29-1	CSVTTSGEQYF	TGCAGCGTCACGACCAGCGGGGAGCAGTACTTC
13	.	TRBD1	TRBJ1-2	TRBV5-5	CASSPVTGVGYTF	TGTGCCAGCAGCCCGGTGACAGGGGTTGGCTACACCTTC
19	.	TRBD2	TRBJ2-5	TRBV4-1	CASSQTFQRGGPSQETQYF	TGCGCCAGCAGCCAGACCTTCCAGCGGGGGGGCCCCAGCCAAGAGACCCAGTACTTC
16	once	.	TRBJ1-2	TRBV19	CASSYLGAREAYGYTF	TGTGCCAGTAGCTATCTGGGAGCCAGGGAGGCCTATGGCTACACCTTC
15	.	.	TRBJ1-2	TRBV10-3	CAISSLAGTNYGYTF	TGTGCCATCAGTTCCCTAGCAGGTACTAACTATGGCTACACCTTC
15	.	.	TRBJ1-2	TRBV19	CASTVTQTGPGGYTF	TGTGCCAGTACCGTCACCCAAACCGGGCCGGGAGGCTACACCTTC
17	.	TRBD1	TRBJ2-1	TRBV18	CASSPGVSTGTYNEQFF	TGTGCCAGCTCACCAGGGGTATCGACAGGGACCTACAATGAGCAGTTCTTC
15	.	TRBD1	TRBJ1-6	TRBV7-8	CASSLLDRGISPLHF	TGTGCCAGCAGCTTACTCGACAGGGGGATTTCACCCCTCCACTTT
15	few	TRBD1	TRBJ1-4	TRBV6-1	CASSPPGQTNEKLFF	TGTGCCAGCAGTCCGCCGGGACAGACTAATGAAAAACTGTTTTTT
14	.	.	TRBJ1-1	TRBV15	CATSRDVGDTEAFF	TGTGCCACCAGCAGAGATGTCGGGGACACTGAAGCTTTCTTT
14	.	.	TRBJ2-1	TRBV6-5	CASSYYGGRGEQFF	TGTGCCAGCAGTTACTACGGGGGGCGGGGTGAGCAGTTCTTC
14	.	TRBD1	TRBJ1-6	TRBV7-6	CASSLDRGDPPLHF	TGTGCCAGCAGCTTAGACAGGGGAGATCCACCCCTCCACTTT
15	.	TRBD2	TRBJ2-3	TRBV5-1	CASSWTAGVTDTQYF	TGCGCCAGCAGCTGGACAGCGGGGGTCACAGATACGCAGTATTTT
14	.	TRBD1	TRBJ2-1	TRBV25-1	CASSKITGGYEQFF	TGTGCCAGCAGTAAGATAACAGGGGGATATGAGCAGTTCTTC
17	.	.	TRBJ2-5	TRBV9	CASSVGTILNQRETQYF	TGTGCCAGCAGCGTAGGGACTATCCTTAACCAAAGGGAGACCCAGTACTTC
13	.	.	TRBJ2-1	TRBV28	CASRLQGWDEQFF	TGTGCCAGCAGGTTACAGGGTTGGGATGAGCAGTTCTTC
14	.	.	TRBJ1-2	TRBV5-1	CASSVGRPNYGYTF	TGCGCCAGCAGCGTCGGGAGGCCCAACTATGGCTACACCTTC
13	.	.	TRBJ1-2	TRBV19	CASTPGVDYGYTF	TGTGCCAGTACCCCAGGGGTTGACTATGGCTACACCTTC
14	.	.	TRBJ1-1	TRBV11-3	CASSPAGWNTEAFF	TGTGCCAGCAGCCCGGCCGGGTGGAACACTGAAGCTTTCTTT
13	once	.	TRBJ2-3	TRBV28	CASSLPPGDTQYF	TGTGCCAGCAGTTTGCCCCCGGGAGATACGCAGTATTTT
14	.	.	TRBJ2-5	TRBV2	CASRKDSYQETQYF	TGTGCCAGCAGGAAGGACAGCTACCAAGAGACCCAGTACTTC
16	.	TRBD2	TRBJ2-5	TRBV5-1	CASSVSSGGFQETQYF	TGCGCCAGCAGCGTGTCTAGCGGGGGGTTCCAAGAGACCCAGTACTTC
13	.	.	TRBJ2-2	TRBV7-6	CASSLVAQGELFF	TGTGCCAGCAGCTTGGTGGCCCAGGGGGAGCTGTTTTTT
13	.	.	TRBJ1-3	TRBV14	CASSEDSGNTIYF	TGTGCCAGCAGCGAGGATTCTGGAAACACCATATATTTT
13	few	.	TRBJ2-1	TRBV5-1	CASRSGVGNEQFF	TGCGCCAGCAGATCAGGGGTGGGTAATGAGCAGTTCTTC
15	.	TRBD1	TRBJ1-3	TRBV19	CASRRPGTAGNTIYF	TGCGCCAGTAGGCGCCCGGGGACAGCTGGAAACACCATATATTTT
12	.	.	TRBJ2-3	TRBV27	CASSPNLNTQYF	TGTGCCAGCAGTCCGAACTTAAATACGCAGTATTTT